The rows below give T cell receptor beta chains drawn from one sample of a study of radiotherapy plus CTLA-4 blockade in lung cancer. Data came from immunoSEQ multiplex PCR; TCRdb stores just in-frame clones and leaves some out. The data show approximately 73,000 clones, about nine tenths seen once. Sequenced here: peripheral blood, sampled from a patient treated with radiotherapy plus ipilimumab. These receptor sequences come from a human donor with non-small cell lung cancer that progressed on radiotherapy plus ipilimumab. Both conserved end residues are part of each CDR3. The order of the fields is V gene, CDR3 protein.

>TRBV7-2
CASSLDPSVHNEQFF
>TRBV10-3
CAISNPGQGSSTIYF
>TRBV5-1
CASSLEGGAGNTGELFF
>TRBV28
CASRLGQGYQPQHF
>TRBV28
CASRSRQAYGYTF
>TRBV6-6
CASSFSLEQFF
>TRBV6-5
CASRLGQGNTGELFF
>TRBV6-6
CASSGTGGSYGYTF
>TRBV9
CASSVANEEKLFF
>TRBV6-1
CASSVQGSGDEQFF
>TRBV7-9
CASSPSGLAGVTDTQYF
>TRBV27
CASSLSSTGHNQPQHF
>TRBV30
CAWRRPMNTEAFF
>TRBV27
CASRRQGAVADTQYF
>TRBV5-1
CASSSFSSGQGADTQYF
>TRBV7-9
CASSSQPLPDTQYF
>TRBV21-1
CASSIRDPEQFF
>TRBV5-1
CASSLVGLAFSDEQFF
>TRBV27
CASSLWGAPTDTQYF
>TRBV5-5
CASSSVGRATEAFF
>TRBV28
CASSLQETQYF
>TRBV6-5
CASSSRGRGPQHF
>TRBV7-8
CASSLVGGRVYNEQFF
>TRBV7-9
CASSAAGTGDYEQYF
>TRBV6-6
CASSQLRSGRYGELFF
>TRBV6-5
CASSTGTLNTGELFF
>TRBV5-4
CASSLNTEAFF
>TRBV28
CASSLPQGRETQYF
>TRBV11-2
CASSSYRGPLTNTGELFF
>TRBV5-1
CASSTSLGEGSDEQFF
>TRBV2
CASSDGQGSQPQHF
>TRBV20-1
CSASPDYGYTF
>TRBV18
CASSPQLTANTEAFF
>TRBV6-7
CASSFVLRLQSRANVLTF
>TRBV25-1
CASSGSGSWRYEQFF
>TRBV7-8
CASSSPLAGVVETQYF
>TRBV5-4
CASSLAGVGSPLHF
>TRBV14
CASSQELGGLGETQYF
>TRBV7-9
CASSWEGKQPQHF
>TRBV29-1
CSVDKGYTGELFF
>TRBV20-1
CSASFGNEQFF